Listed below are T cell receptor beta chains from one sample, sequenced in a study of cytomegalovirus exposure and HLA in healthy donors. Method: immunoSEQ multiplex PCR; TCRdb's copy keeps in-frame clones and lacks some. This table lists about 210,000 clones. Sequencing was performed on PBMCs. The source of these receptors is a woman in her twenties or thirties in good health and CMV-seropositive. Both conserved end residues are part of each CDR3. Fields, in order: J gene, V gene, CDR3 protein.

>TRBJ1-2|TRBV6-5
CASSSDSLYGYTF
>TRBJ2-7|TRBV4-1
CASSQIVPPSLNLDF
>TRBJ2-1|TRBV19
CASSIPGRGRNEQFF
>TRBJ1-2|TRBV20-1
CSASDGEGYTF
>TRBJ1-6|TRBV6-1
CASSFGQGNSPLHF
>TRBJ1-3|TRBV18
CASSPRGTGAPGNTIYF
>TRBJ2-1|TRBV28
CASLTSGYQPGSLYNEQFF
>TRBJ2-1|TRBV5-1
CASSLGEGYEQFF
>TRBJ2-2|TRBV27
CASRFLLAGGNTGELFF
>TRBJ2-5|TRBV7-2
CASRPGVQETQYF
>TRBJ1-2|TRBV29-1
CSVEIGYTF
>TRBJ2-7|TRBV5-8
CASRRTGTIYEQYF
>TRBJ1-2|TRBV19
CASSMRGQGKWNYGYTF
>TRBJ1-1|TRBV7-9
CASIPGGLGNTEAFF
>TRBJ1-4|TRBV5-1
CASSSPEGHEKLFF
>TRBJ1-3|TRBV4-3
CASSRQPGDSGNTIYF
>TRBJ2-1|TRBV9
CASGGREWYNEQFF
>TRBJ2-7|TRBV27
CASSLHPGQGSYEQYF
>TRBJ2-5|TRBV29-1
CSGGGGRGGETQYF
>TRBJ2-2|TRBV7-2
CASSLYPNTGELFF
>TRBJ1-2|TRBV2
CASRERQGAGGYTF
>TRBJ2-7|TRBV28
CASSSRASGTYEQYF
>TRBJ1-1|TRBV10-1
CASSESAGSGTEAFF
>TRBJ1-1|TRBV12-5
CASGWGGYGTGFNTEAFF
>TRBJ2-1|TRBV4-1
CASSQDPVYADNEQFF
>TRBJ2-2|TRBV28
CASSLSTSGNTGELFF
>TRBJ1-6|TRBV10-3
CAIRTMGDSPLHF